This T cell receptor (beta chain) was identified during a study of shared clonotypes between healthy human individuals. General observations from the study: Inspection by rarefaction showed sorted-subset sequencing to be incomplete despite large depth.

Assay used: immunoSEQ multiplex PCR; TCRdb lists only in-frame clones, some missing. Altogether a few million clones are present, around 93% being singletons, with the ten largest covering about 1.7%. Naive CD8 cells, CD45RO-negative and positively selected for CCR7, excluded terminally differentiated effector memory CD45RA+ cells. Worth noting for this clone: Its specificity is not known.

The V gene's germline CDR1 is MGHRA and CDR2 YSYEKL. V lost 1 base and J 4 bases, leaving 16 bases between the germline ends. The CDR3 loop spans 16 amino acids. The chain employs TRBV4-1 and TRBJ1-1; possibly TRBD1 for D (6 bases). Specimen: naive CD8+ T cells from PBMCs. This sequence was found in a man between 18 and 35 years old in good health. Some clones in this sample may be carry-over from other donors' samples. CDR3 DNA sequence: TGCGCCAGCAGCCAAGTCGTCATGCGGGGGCGCACTGAAGCTTTCTTT. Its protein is CASSQVVMRGRTEAFF.